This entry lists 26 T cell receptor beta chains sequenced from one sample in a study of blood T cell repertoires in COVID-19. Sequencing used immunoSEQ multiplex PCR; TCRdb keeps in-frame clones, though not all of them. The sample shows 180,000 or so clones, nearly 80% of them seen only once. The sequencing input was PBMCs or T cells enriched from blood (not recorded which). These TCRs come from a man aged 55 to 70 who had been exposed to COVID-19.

The CDR3: CASSLYGVNTEAFF. CDR3 nucleotide sequence: TGTGCCAGCAGTTTATACGGGGTGAACACTGAAGCTTTCTTT. The chain employs TRBV27 and TRBJ1-1, with D uncertain. V was shortened by 1 base and J by 0 bases, with 6 bases between the two germline ends. Germline V gene lookup returns CDR1 MNHEY and CDR2 SMNVEV (reference sequence). This CDR3 has 14 amino acids.

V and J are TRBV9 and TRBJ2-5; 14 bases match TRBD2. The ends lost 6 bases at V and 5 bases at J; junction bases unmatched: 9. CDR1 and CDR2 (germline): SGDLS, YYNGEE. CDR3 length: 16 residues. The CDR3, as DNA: TGTGCCAGCACCAACGGGACTAGCGGGAGTTGGGAGACCCAGTACTTC. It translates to CASTNGTSGSWETQYF.

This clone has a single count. This CDR3 reads CASSFSGSSPLHF. In nucleotides, the CDR3 is TGTGCCAGCAGTTTTTCGGGAAGTTCACCCCTCCACTTT. V and J are TRBV27 and TRBJ1-6; D not certain. Trimming left V 3 bases short and J 9 bases short, with 9 bases between. The length of the CDR3 is 13 residues. CDR1 MNHEY and CDR2 SMNVEV come from the germline V gene (reference sequence).

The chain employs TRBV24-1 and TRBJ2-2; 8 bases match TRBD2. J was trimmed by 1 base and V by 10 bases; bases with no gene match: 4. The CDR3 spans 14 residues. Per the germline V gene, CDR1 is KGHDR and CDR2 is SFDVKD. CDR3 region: CATAAGVNTGELFF. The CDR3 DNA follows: TGTGCCACAGCAGCGGGAGTGAACACCGGGGAGCTGTTTTTT.

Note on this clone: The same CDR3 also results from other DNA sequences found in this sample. This CDR3 reads CASSYSGQPYEQYF. CDR3 DNA: TGTGCCAGCAGTTACTCGGGACAGCCCTACGAGCAGTACTTC. The gene calls are TRBV6-5 and TRBJ2-7, with 7 bases matching TRBD1. Germline trimming cut 0 bases from V and 2 bases from J; bases unmatched to any gene: 1. Germline V gene lookup returns CDR1 MNHEY and CDR2 SVGAGI. This CDR3 region has 14 residues.

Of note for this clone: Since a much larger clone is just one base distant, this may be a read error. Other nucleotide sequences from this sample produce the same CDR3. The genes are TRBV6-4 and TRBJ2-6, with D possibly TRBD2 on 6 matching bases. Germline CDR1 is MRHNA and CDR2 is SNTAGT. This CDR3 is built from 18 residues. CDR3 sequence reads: CASSDPARTISGANVLTF. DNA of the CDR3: TGCGCCAGCAGTGACCCGGCGCGGACTATCTCTGGGGCCAACGTCCTGACTTTC.

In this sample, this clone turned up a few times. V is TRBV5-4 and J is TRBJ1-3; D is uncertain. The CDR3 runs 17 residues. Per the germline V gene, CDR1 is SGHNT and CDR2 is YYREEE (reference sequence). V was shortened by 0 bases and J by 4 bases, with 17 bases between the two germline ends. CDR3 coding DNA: TGTGCCAGCAGCTTGGGAGGCCCCGCAGTGTTGGGAAACACCATATATTTT. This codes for CASSLGGPAVLGNTIYF.

The chain's CDR3 is CASSLGREGPQTQYF. The DNA for the CDR3 is TGTGCCAGCAGTTTAGGGCGGGAGGGCCCTCAGACCCAGTACTTC. The chain combines TRBV27 with TRBJ2-5; 9 nucleotides line up with TRBD2. The germline V gene encodes CDR1 MNHEY and CDR2 SMNVEV (reference sequence). The CDR3 contains 15 residues. J was trimmed by 6 bases and V by 2 bases; bases with no gene match: 7.

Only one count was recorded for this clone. The CDR3 sequence is CASSTTSAPVRIAKNIQYF. CDR3 DNA sequence: TGTGCCAGCAGTACGACTAGCGCCCCGGTCCGAATAGCCAAAAACATTCAGTACTTC. V and J are TRBV27 and TRBJ2-4, with TRBD2 identical over 8 bases. Per the germline V gene, CDR1 is MNHEY and CDR2 is SMNVEV (reference sequence). V was pared by 5 bases and J by 0 bases, with 15 bases of the junction left unmatched. CDR3 length equals 19 residues.

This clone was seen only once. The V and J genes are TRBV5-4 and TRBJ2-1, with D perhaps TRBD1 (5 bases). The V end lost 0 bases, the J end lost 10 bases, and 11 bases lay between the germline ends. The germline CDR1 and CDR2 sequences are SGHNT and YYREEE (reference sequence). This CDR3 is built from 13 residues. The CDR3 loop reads CASSLEVSGEQFF. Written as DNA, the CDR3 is TGTGCCAGCAGCTTGGAAGTCTCAGGGGAGCAGTTCTTC.

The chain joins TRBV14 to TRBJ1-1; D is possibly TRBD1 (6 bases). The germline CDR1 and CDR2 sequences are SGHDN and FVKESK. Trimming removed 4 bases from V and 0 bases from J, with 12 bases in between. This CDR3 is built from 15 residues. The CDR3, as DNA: TGTGCCAGCAGCCCAACGGGACATATGAACACTGAAGCTTTCTTT. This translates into CASSPTGHMNTEAFF.

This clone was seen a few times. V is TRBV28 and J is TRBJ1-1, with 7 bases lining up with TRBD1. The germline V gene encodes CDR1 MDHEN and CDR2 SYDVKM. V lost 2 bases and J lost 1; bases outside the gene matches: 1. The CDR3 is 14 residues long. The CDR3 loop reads CASSLAGGNTEAFF. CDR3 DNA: TGTGCCAGCAGTTTAGCAGGGGGGAACACTGAAGCTTTCTTT.

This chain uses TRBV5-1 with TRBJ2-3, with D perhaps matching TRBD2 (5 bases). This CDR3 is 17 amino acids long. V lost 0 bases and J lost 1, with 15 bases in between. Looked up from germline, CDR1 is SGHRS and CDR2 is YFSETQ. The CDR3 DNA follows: TGCGCCAGCAGCTTGGCCGCTAGCCCACTTCGCACAGATACGCAGTATTTT. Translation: CASSLAASPLRTDTQYF.

The CDR3 loop reads CASSAPWTSGFYNEQFF. The CDR3 coding sequence is TGTGCCAGCAGCGCCCCTTGGACTAGCGGGTTTTACAATGAGCAGTTCTTC. The chain recombines TRBV9 with TRBJ2-1; 11 positions match TRBD2. V was pared by 3 bases and J by 4 bases, with 9 bases of the junction left unmatched. This CDR3 spans 17 amino acids. Germline CDR1 reads SGDLS; CDR2 reads YYNGEE. The full variable domain, in which reference TRBV9 and TRBJ2-1 provide the parts outside the CDR3, is DSGVTQTPKHLITATGQRVTLRCSPRSGDLSVYWYQQSLDQGLQFLIQYYNGEERAKGNILERFSAQQFPDLHSELNLSSLELGDSALYFCASSAPWTSGFYNEQFFGPGTRLTVL.

Here the CDR3 DNA reads TGTGCCAGCAGTTTGCAGGGAAATCAGCCCCAGCATTTT. It yields the protein CASSLQGNQPQHF. This chain uses TRBV27 with TRBJ1-5; the D gene is possibly TRBD1 (5 bases). V was trimmed by 3 bases and J by 4 bases, leaving 7 bases between them. CDR3 size: 13 residues. The germline V gene encodes CDR1 MNHEY and CDR2 SMNVEV (reference sequence).

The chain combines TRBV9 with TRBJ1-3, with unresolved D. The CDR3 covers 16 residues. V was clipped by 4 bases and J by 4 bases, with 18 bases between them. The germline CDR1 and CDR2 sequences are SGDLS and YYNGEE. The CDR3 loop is CASSHQTSGTGNTIYF. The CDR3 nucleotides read TGTGCCAGCAGCCACCAGACTAGTGGAACAGGAAACACCATATATTTT.

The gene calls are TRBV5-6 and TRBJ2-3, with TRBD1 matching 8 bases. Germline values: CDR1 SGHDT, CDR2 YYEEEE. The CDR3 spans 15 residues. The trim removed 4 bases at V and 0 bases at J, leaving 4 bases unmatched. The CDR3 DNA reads TGTGCCAGCAGCCTGACAGGGGCTAGCACAGATACGCAGTATTTT. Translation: CASSLTGASTDTQYF. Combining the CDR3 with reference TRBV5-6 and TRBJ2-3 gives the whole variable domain DAGVTQSPTHLIKTRGQQVTLRCSPKSGHDTVSWYQQALGQGPQFIFQYYEEEERQRGNFPDRFSGHQFPNYSSELNVNALLLGDSALYLCASSLTGASTDTQYFGPGTRLTVL.

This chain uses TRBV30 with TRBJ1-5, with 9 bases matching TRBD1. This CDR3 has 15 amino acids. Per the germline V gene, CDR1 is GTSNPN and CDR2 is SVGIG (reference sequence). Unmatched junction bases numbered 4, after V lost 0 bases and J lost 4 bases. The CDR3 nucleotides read TGTGCCTGGAGTGTACAGGGGGCTTGGAATCAGCCCCAGCATTTT. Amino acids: CAWSVQGAWNQPQHF.

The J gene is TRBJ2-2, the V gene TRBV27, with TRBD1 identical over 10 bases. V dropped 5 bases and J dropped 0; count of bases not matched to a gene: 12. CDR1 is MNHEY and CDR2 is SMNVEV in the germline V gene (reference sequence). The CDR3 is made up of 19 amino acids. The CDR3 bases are TGTGCCAGCAGTCGGAGACAGGGGGCGCGATTAGCGAACACCGGGGAGCTGTTTTTT. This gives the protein CASSRRQGARLANTGELFF.

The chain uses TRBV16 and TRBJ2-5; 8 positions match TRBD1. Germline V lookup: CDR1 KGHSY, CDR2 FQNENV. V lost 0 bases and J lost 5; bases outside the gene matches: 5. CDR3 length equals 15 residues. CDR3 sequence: CASSQSPGGPETQYF. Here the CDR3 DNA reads TGTGCCAGCAGCCAATCGCCAGGGGGCCCGGAGACCCAGTACTTC.

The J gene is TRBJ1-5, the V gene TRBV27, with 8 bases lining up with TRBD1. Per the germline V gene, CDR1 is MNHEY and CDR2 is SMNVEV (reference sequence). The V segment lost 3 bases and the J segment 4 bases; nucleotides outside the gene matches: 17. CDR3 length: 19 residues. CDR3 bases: TGTGCCAGCAGTTTGTGGGCAGATACGACAGGGGCTTATAATCAGCCCCAGCATTTT. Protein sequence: CASSLWADTTGAYNQPQHF.

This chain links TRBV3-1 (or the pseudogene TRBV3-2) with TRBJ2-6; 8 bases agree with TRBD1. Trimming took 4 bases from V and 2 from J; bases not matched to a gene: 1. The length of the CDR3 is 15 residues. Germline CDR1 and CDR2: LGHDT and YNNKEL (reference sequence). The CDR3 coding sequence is TGTGCCAGCAGCCCGACAGGGGCTGGGGCCAACGTCCTGACTTTC. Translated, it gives CASSPTGAGANVLTF.

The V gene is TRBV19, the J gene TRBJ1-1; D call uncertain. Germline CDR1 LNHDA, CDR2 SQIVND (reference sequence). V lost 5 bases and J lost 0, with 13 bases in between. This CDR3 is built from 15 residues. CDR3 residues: CASSEGNSMNTEAFF. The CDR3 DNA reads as TGTGCCAGTAGTGAGGGAAATAGCATGAACACTGAAGCTTTCTTT. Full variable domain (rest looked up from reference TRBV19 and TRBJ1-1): DGGITQSPKYLFRKEGQNVTLSCEQNLNHDAMYWYRQDPGQGLRLIYYSQIVNDFQKGDIAEGYSVSREKKESFPLTVTSAQKNPTAFYLCASSEGNSMNTEAFFGQGTRLTVV.

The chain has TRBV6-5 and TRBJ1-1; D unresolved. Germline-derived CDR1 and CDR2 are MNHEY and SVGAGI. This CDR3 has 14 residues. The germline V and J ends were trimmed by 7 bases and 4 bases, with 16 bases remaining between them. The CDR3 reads CASTDILGSTEAFF. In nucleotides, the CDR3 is TGTGCCAGCACGGATATTTTAGGGAGCACTGAAGCTTTCTTT.

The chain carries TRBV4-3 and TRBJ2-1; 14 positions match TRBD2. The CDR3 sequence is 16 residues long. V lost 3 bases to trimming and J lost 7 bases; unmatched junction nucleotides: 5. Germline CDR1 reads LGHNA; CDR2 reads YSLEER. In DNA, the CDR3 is TGCGCCAGCAGCCAGGGGACTAGCGGGAGAAGGAATGAGCAGTTCTTC. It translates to CASSQGTSGRRNEQFF.

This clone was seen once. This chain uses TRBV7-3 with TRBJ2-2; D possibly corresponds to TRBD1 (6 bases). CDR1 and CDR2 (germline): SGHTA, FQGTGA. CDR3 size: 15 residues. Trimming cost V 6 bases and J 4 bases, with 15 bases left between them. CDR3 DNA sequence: TGTGCCAGCAGTTATACCACAGGGCCCACCGGGGAGCTGTTTTTT. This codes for CASSYTTGPTGELFF.